Presented here are 14 T cell receptor beta chains from one specimen sequenced in a study of OX40 agonist ivuxolimab in advanced cancers. Sequencing was performed with immunoSEQ multiplex PCR; in TCRdb, only in-frame clones are kept and a portion is missing. The table records 40,000 to 45,000 clones, about 82% of them present only once. Sequenced material: CD4+ or CD8+ T cells sorted from blood, taken in a trial of the OX40 agonist ivuxolimab. The receptors shown here come from an adult with an advanced solid tumor such as melanoma, head and neck, liver or kidney cancer.

The rearrangement links TRBV27 to TRBJ2-4; the D call may be TRBD1 or TRBD2 (6 bases each). The CDR3 has 20 residues. Trimming pared 4 bases from V and 0 bases from J, leaving 25 bases between. The germline gives CDR1 MNHEY, CDR2 SMNVEV (reference sequence). The CDR3 nucleotides read TGTGCCAGCAGTTCCACTTATGGGGGCAGGGGAGGTGGAGCCAAAAACATTCAGTACTTC. It specifies CASSSTYGGRGGGAKNIQYF.

In its sample, this clone was seen once. The chain recombines TRBV10-3 with TRBJ2-7, with D perhaps matching TRBD1 (6 bases). CDR3 length equals 13 residues. V shed 9 bases and J shed 0 bases, with 12 bases lying between them. CDR1 and CDR2 (germline): ENHRY, SYGVKD. The CDR3 DNA is TGTGCCATTCGACCGGGACACTCCTACGAGCAGTACTTC. This gives the protein CAIRPGHSYEQYF.

This sequence joins TRBV9 and TRBJ2-3; TRBD2 matches at 10 bases. From germline, CDR1 is SGDLS and CDR2 YYNGEE. CDR3 size: 15 residues. Germline trimming cut 7 bases from V and 5 bases from J; bases unmatched to any gene: 10. This CDR3 reads CASDPLAGVGDTQYF. The CDR3 DNA reads TGTGCCAGCGACCCCCTAGCGGGGGTCGGAGATACGCAGTATTTT.

As to this clone: The same CDR3 can be traced to other DNA sequences in this sample. This rearrangement joins TRBV11-3 to TRBJ2-7, with a weak D call TRBD1 (7 bases). Germline assignment: CDR1 SGHNT and CDR2 YENEEA. Trimming removed 5 bases from V and 4 bases from J, with 9 bases in between. CDR3 size: 12 residues. This chain's CDR3 is CASSPGGYEQYF. The CDR3 DNA reads as TGTGCCAGCAGCCCAGGGGGGTACGAGCAGTACTTC.

This chain links TRBV6-6 with TRBJ1-2; possible D gene TRBD1, 5 bases. Germline CDR1 reads MNHNY; CDR2 reads SVGAGI (reference sequence). The CDR3 runs 13 residues. The V gene lost 2 bases and the J gene lost 5 bases, with 9 bases spanning the gap. CDR3 DNA sequence: TGTGCCAGCAGTTACGGGGCACCTTATGGCTACACCTTC. Protein: CASSYGAPYGYTF.

V is TRBV6-5 and J is TRBJ1-1, with 9 bases lining up with TRBD1. The J segment lost 0 bases and the V segment lost 5 bases, leaving 1 base of the junction unmatched. This CDR3 contains 14 residues. CDR1 MNHEY and CDR2 SVGAGI come from the germline V gene. The DNA of the CDR3 is TGTGCCAGCAGTCGGGACAGGGTGAACACTGAAGCTTTCTTT. It translates to CASSRDRVNTEAFF.

The chain combines TRBV27 with TRBJ1-5; the D is unclear. CDR1 and CDR2 from the germline V gene are MNHEY and SMNVEV (reference sequence). Trimming left V 3 bases short and J 3 bases short, with 6 bases between. This CDR3 is 13 amino acids long. The CDR3 coding sequence is TGTGCCAGCAGTTTTATGGCCAATCAGCCCCAGCATTTT. Translating it yields CASSFMANQPQHF.

This chain joins TRBV7-3 and TRBJ2-7; the match to TRBD2 covers 11 bases. Germline trimming cut 7 bases from V and 2 bases from J; bases unmatched to any gene: 16. This CDR3 contains 18 residues. CDR1 SGHTA and CDR2 FQGTGA come from the germline V gene. The CDR3 reads CASTVVQYGTSGAYEQYV. The CDR3 DNA is TGTGCCAGCACAGTTGTGCAATACGGGACTAGCGGCGCCTACGAGCAGTACGTC.

The V call is TRBV4-2, the J call TRBJ1-1; no clear D. Trimming pared 1 base from V and 7 bases from J, leaving 13 bases between. Germline V gives CDR1 LGHNA, CDR2 YNFKEQ. The CDR3 has 14 amino acids. The DNA for the CDR3 is TGTGCCAGCAGCCAAGGAGCGGGTGAGGGTGAAGCTTTCTTT. Protein product: CASSQGAGEGEAFF.

CDR3 sequence (DNA): TGCGCCAGCAGTGAAGGACAGAGGGTCTATGGCTACACCTTC. It codes for CASSEGQRVYGYTF. The J gene is TRBJ1-2, the V gene TRBV10-2; a weak D match, TRBD1 (6 bases). This CDR3 comprises 14 residues. V gave up 3 bases and J gave up 4 bases, with 12 bases separating them. CDR1 and CDR2 from the germline V gene are WSHSY and SAAADI.

V gene TRBV5-1 combines with J gene TRBJ2-5; D is possibly TRBD1 or TRBD2 (5 bases each). Germline CDR1 and CDR2: SGHRS and YFSETQ. The length of the CDR3 is 15 residues. The V gene lost 0 bases and the J gene lost 3 bases, with 12 bases spanning the gap. The CDR3 is CASSLAGAKEETQYF. DNA for the CDR3: TGCGCCAGCAGCTTGGCCGGGGCCAAAGAAGAGACCCAGTACTTC. The variable domain in full, with the rest retrieved from reference TRBV5-1 and TRBJ2-5, is KAGVTQTPRYLIKTRGQQVTLSCSPISGHRSVSWYQQTPGQGLQFLFEYFSETQRNKGNFPGRFSGRQFSNSRSEMNVSTLELGDSALYLCASSLAGAKEETQYFGPGTRLLVL.

The rearrangement uses TRBV13 and TRBJ2-1; 8 bases match TRBD2. The CDR3 has 12 residues. Trimming at V came to 5 bases and at J to 10 bases, leaving 4 bases not matched to a gene. Germline-derived CDR1 and CDR2 are PRHDT and FYEKMQ (reference sequence). The CDR3 DNA sequence: TGTGCCAGCAGCCTGGAGCGGGGGGAGCAGTTCTTC. Encoded protein: CASSLERGEQFF.

The chain has TRBV13 and TRBJ2-1; 13 bases line up with TRBD2. CDR1 and CDR2 (germline): PRHDT, FYEKMQ (reference sequence). V lost 3 bases to trimming and J lost 10 bases; unmatched junction nucleotides: 6. The CDR3 spans 15 residues. The CDR3 loop is CASSLTGLAGKEQFF. As DNA, the CDR3 is TGTGCCAGCAGCTTGACGGGACTAGCGGGGAAAGAGCAGTTCTTC.

The chain has TRBV28 and TRBJ2-5, with 11 bases matching TRBD2. Trimming took 6 bases from V and 5 from J; bases not matched to a gene: 14. The length of the CDR3 is 17 residues. Germline CDR1 reads MDHEN; CDR2 reads SYDVKM. Here the CDR3 reads CASSPSLATSGEETQYF. The CDR3 bases are TGTGCCAGCAGCCCTTCTCTTGCGACTAGCGGGGAGGAGACCCAGTACTTC.